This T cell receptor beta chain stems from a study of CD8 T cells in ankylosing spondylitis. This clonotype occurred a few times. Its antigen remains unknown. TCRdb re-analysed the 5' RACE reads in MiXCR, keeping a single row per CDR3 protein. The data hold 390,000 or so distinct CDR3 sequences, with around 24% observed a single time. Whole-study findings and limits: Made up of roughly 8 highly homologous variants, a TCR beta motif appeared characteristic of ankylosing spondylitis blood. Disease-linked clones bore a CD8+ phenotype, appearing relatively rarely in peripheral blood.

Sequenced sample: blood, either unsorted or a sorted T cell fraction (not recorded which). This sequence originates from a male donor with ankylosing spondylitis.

The CDR3 coding sequence is TGTGCCATCAGTCCGGGACAGGGGAACACCGGGGAGCTGTTTTTT. Translation: CAISPGQGNTGELFF. The chain combines TRBV10-3 with TRBJ2-2, with 9 bases matching TRBD1. Trimming took 5 bases from V and 1 from J; bases not matched to a gene: 2. The germline CDR1 and CDR2 sequences are ENHRY and SYGVKD. This CDR3 comprises 15 residues.